One sample yielded the 8 T cell receptor beta chains listed below, sequenced in a study of beta chain features in type 1 diabetes listed by TCRdb under 2018. The full study reports these points: In all four CD4+ subsets, TCRB CDR3 length was moderately but significantly shorter in type 1 diabetes patients.

These TCRs are of unknown antigen specificity. Library preparation employed the immunoSEQ multiplex PCR assay. The High Capacity cDNA Reverse Transcription Kit was used to reverse transcribe all of the isolated RNA, meaning that expressed TCRB transcripts were what got sequenced. Held by TCRdb, this immuneACCESS table contains in-frame sequences only and omits some clones. Under half of the omission traces to an unresolved V gene where checked; the cause of the rest is unknown. This sample is represented by 130,000 or so clones; less than 20% of them were singletons. In total, the top ten clones hold over 2% of the sample. Material for sequencing was central memory CD4+ T cells from blood. These receptors were obtained from a man aged 25 to 45 with type 1 diabetes.

This clone was observed at least ten times. The V gene is TRBV5-4, the J gene TRBJ1-1; 10 bases line up with TRBD1. This CDR3 comprises 14 residues. CDR1 SGHNT and CDR2 YYREEE come from the germline V gene (reference sequence). V shed 4 bases and J 4 bases; nucleotides not matched to a gene: 4. The CDR3 spells CASSTGQGITEAFF. In DNA form, the CDR3 reads TGTGCCAGCAGCACGGGACAGGGGATCACTGAAGCTTTCTTT.

Only a few counts were recorded for this clone. The chain couples TRBV28 to TRBJ1-5, with a possible D match to TRBD1 (6 bases). Germline CDR1 reads MDHEN; CDR2 reads SYDVKM. The CDR3 loop spans 15 amino acids. V shed 2 bases and J shed 3 bases, with 11 bases lying between them. This CDR3 is CASSLADRDNQPQHF. As DNA, the CDR3 is TGTGCCAGCAGTTTAGCGGACAGAGACAATCAGCCCCAGCATTTT.

This clone was observed a handful of times. The V call is TRBV5-4, the J call TRBJ2-5; D unresolved. This CDR3 has 14 amino acids. Germline V gene sequence: CDR1 SGHNT, CDR2 YYREEE (reference sequence). V was pared by 0 bases and J by 1 base, with 7 bases between. CDR3 in DNA: TGTGCCAGCAGCTTGGCCTCCAGCCAAGAGACCCAGTACTTC. It translates to CASSLASSQETQYF.

This clone was counted between two and nine times. The chain uses TRBV7-9 and TRBJ2-2, with 7 bases fitting TRBD1. CDR3 length equals 16 residues. Germline V gene data show CDR1 as SEHNR and CDR2 as FQNEAQ (reference sequence). V trimming: 5 bases; J trimming: 0 bases; junction bases outside the gene matches: 6. CDR3 bases: TGTGCCAGCAGCCCTCCGGGACAGTCGAACACCGGGGAGCTGTTTTTT. It codes for CASSPPGQSNTGELFF.

This clone was seen a single time. The chain links TRBV11-2 to TRBJ2-5; D is unresolved. Germline-derived CDR1 and CDR2 are SGHAT and FQNNGV. The V end lost 5 bases, the J end lost 4 bases, and 11 bases lay between the germline ends. This CDR3 spans 13 amino acids. CDR3 region: CASSNHFRETQYF. The CDR3 DNA sequence: TGTGCCAGCAGCAACCATTTTCGAGAGACCCAGTACTTC.

V and J are TRBV5-1 and TRBJ2-4, with TRBD1 identical over 9 bases. CDR3 size: 19 residues. Looked up from germline, CDR1 is SGHRS and CDR2 is YFSETQ. Trimming took 3 bases from V and 0 from J; bases not matched to a gene: 13. The CDR3 is CASSSNKNGTGPAKNIQYF. The CDR3 DNA follows: TGCGCCAGCAGCTCGAATAAAAACGGGACAGGGCCAGCCAAAAACATTCAGTACTTC.

This clone was seen a few times. This chain connects TRBV6-5 to TRBJ2-1, with D uncertain. Germline assignment: CDR1 MNHEY and CDR2 SVGAGI. The CDR3 totals 14 residues. The ends were cut back, 0 bases at V and 4 bases at J, with 7 bases in the middle. CDR3 DNA sequence: TGTGCCAGCAGTTACTCCCGCGTGTACAATGAGCAGTTCTTC. This gives the protein CASSYSRVYNEQFF.

This clone was counted between two and nine times. The chain couples TRBV5-4 to TRBJ2-7; D is perhaps TRBD1 (6 bases). CDR1 and CDR2 from the germline V gene are SGHNT and YYREEE (reference sequence). The V end was cut by 4 bases, the J end by 5 bases, with 13 bases between. The CDR3 totals 13 residues. CDR3 nucleotides: TGTGCCAGCAGCCCCACAGGGTCGGACGAGCAGTACTTC. It codes for CASSPTGSDEQYF.